The clone carrying this T cell receptor (beta chain) was seen just once. Its antigen is currently unknown. Looked up from germline, CDR1 is SGHDT and CDR2 is YYEEEE. Trimming left V 1 base short and J 4 bases short, with 3 bases between. The CDR3 runs 11 residues. These data come from a study of cytomegalovirus exposure and HLA in healthy donors. Study-level findings and limits: Later analysis indicated greater clonal expansion among HLA-associated TCR beta chains than among equally common other chains. Previous analysis showed most TCR beta V segments were productive about 87% or about 30% of the time.

A multiplex PCR was run with 60 Vbeta primers and 13 Jbeta primers. Generated by immunoSEQ multiplex PCR, the TCRdb table keeps only in-frame clones and is missing some. Altogether around 200,000 clones are present, 86% being singletons, with the ten largest covering around 0.3%. Sequencing input: PBMCs. The TCR comes from a woman in her twenties or thirties in good health and CMV-seronegative. The V and J genes are TRBV5-6 and TRBJ2-7; D gene ambiguous. CDR3 protein: CASSLTYEQYF. In nucleotides, the CDR3 is TGTGCCAGCAGCTTGACATACGAGCAGTACTTC.